Listed below are T cell receptor beta chains from one sample, sequenced in a study of vaccination and CD4 T cells after COVID-19. What these receptors recognize is not known. TCRdb re-called the PCR reads with MiXCR, one entry per CDR3 protein. Of approximately 2,400 distinct CDR3 sequences listed, roughly 36% are singletons. The sequenced material came from CD4+ T cells from blood, cultured in vitro. The origin of the receptors is a human donor in good health. CDR3s include the opening cysteine and the closing phenylalanine or tryptophan. Fields, in order: CDR3 protein, CDR3 DNA, clone size, J gene, D gene, V gene. The D gene is left open where the match is weak. Size is stated for part of the rows, as once, few or many counts, or as a class when the clone is expanded.

CSARLAGGRGNEQYF TGCAGTGCTAGGCTAGCGGGAGGGCGTGGGAACGAGCAGTACTTC . TRBJ2-7 TRBD2 TRBV20-1
CASMTVSSYNEQFF TGTGCCAGCATGACAGTTAGCTCCTACAATGAGCAGTTCTTC . TRBJ2-1 . TRBV7-2
CSARPSLNIQYF TGCAGTGCTAGGCCCTCCTTAAACATTCAGTACTTC few TRBJ2-4 . TRBV20-1
CASSLDRDTQYF TGTGCCAGCAGCTTGGACAGGGATACGCAGTATTTT . TRBJ2-3 TRBD1 TRBV11-3
CASSSLLEETQYF TGCGCCAGCAGCTCTTTATTGGAAGAGACCCAGTACTTC . TRBJ2-5 . TRBV5-1
CASSYSGRLVGYTF TGTGCCAGCAGTTACTCGGGACGGTTGGTAGGCTACACCTTC medium-sized TRBJ1-2 . TRBV6-5
CASSLRAYGYTF TGTGCCAGCAGCTTACGGGCCTATGGCTACACCTTC . TRBJ1-2 . TRBV7-2
CASSSHERQGRESPLHF TGTGCCAGCAGCTCACACGAAAGACAGGGGCGGGAATCACCCCTCCACTTT . TRBJ1-6 TRBD1 TRBV7-9
CASSVARAEDTQYF TGTGCCAGCAGCGTAGCCAGGGCAGAGGATACGCAGTATTTT . TRBJ2-3 . TRBV7-9
CASSYSLSTEAFF TGTGCCAGCAGTTACTCGTTGTCCACTGAAGCTTTCTTT medium-sized TRBJ1-1 . TRBV6-5
CTTSDHTSGRFVSYNEQFF TGTACCACCAGTGATCATACTAGCGGGAGGTTCGTCTCCTACAATGAGCAGTTCTTC . TRBJ2-1 TRBD2 TRBV24-1
CASSQLGGGGVRNYGYTF TGTGCCAGCTCGCAGTTAGGAGGGGGCGGAGTCCGGAACTATGGCTACACCTTC few TRBJ1-2 TRBD1 TRBV18
CASSILYRGLAGGATDTQYF TGTGCCAGTAGTATATTATACAGGGGCCTAGCGGGGGGAGCCACAGATACGCAGTATTTT . TRBJ2-3 TRBD2 TRBV19
CASKRQGNQPQHF TGTGCCAGCAAGCGACAGGGCAATCAGCCCCAGCATTTT large TRBJ1-5 . TRBV2
CSARDSTSGNTGELFF TGCAGTGCTAGAGATTCGACTAGCGGGAACACCGGGGAGCTGTTTTTT hyperexpanded TRBJ2-2 TRBD2 TRBV20-1
CSARDYPEQFF TGCAGTGCTAGAGATTATCCTGAGCAGTTCTTC few TRBJ2-1 . TRBV20-1
CASNEQGGSYNSPLHF TGTGCCAGCAACGAACAGGGAGGCTCCTATAATTCACCCCTCCACTTT few TRBJ1-6 . TRBV2
CATTLLAPGRRETQYF TGTGCCACCACCTTGCTGGCTCCGGGCCGGCGAGAGACCCAGTACTTC . TRBJ2-5 . TRBV2
CASRADRDYGYTF TGTGCCAGCAGGGCGGACAGGGACTATGGCTACACCTTC few TRBJ1-2 TRBD1 TRBV6-1
CASSNMGRDGYTF TGTGCCAGCAGCAATATGGGCCGCGATGGCTACACCTTC . TRBJ1-2 . TRBV21-1
CSASAPAANEKLFF TGCAGTGCTAGTGCCCCCGCTGCTAATGAAAAACTGTTTTTT once TRBJ1-4 . TRBV20-1
CASSYTGLGNQPQHF TGTGCCAGCAGTTATACAGGGTTGGGCAATCAGCCCCAGCATTTT . TRBJ1-5 . TRBV28
CASSPTGDYEQYF TGTGCCAGCAGCCCTACAGGGGACTACGAGCAGTACTTC . TRBJ2-7 TRBD1 TRBV9